This T cell receptor beta chain was sequenced during a study of T cell repertoires in breast cancer. Blocking oligonucleotides added to a second nested PCR suppressed unpaired genes. Via MiXCR, TCRdb re-called the emulsion pairing reads, giving one row per CDR3 protein. The sample shows tens of thousands of distinct CDR3 sequences, under 60% of them seen only once. V lost 5 bases to trimming and J lost 9 bases; unmatched junction nucleotides: 9. The germline V gene encodes CDR1 DFQATT and CDR2 SNEGSKA (reference sequence). The CDR3 spans 14 residues. The expanded emulsion RT-PCR method captured paired alpha and beta chains from CD8+ T cells.

The clonotype comes from a pool of human donors with breast cancer or a healthy control (not recorded which). The chain is built from TRBV20-1 and TRBJ2-1; TRBD2 aligns across 11 bases. The sequenced sample was CD8+ T cells. As DNA, the CDR3 is TGCAGTGCTTTAGCGGGAGGGCCCCGTGGTGAGCAGTTCTTC. This codes for CSALAGGPRGEQFF.